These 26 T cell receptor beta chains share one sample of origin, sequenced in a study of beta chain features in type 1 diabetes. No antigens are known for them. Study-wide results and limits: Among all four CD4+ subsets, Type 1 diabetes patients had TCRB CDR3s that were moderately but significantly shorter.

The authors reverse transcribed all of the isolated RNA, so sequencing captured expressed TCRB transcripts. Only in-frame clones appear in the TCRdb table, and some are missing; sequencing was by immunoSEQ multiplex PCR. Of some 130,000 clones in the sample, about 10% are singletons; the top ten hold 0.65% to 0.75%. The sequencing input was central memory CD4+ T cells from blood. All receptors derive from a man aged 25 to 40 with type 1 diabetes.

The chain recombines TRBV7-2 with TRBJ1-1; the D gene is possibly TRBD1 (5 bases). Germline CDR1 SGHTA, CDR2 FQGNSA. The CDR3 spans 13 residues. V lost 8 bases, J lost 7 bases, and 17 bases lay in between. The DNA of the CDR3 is TGTGCCAGCGCGGGTGGGTGGGGGGTTGAAGCTTTCTTT. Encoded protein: CASAGGWGVEAFF.

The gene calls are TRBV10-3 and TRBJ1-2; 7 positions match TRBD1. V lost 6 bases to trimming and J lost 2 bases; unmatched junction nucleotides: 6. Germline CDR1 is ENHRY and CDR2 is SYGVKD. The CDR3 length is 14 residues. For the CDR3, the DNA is TGTGCCATCAGGGATCCGACAGGGAACTATGGCTACACCTTC. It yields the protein CAIRDPTGNYGYTF.

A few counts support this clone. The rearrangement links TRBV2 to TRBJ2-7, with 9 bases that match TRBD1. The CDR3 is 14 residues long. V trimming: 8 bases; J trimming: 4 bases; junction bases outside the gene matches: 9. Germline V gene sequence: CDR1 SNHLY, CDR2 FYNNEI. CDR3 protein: CASQPTGGRYEQYF. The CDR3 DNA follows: TGTGCCAGCCAACCAACAGGGGGCAGGTACGAGCAGTACTTC.

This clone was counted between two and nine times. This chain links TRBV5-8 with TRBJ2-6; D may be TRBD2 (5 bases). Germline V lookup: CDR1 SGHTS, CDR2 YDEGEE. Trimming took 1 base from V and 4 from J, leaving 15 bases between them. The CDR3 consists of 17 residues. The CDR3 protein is CASSLWASLEGANVLTF. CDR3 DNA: TGTGCCAGCAGCTTGTGGGCTAGCCTGGAGGGGGCCAACGTCCTGACTTTC.

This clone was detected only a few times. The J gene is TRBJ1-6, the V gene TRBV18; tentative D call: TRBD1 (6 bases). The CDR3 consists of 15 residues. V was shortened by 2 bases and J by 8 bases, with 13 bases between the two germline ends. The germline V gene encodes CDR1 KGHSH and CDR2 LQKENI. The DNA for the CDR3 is TGTGCCAGCTCACCAGATCCGCCAGGGGATTCACCCCTCCACTTT. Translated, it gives CASSPDPPGDSPLHF.

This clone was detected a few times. The chain's CDR3 is CASIDRSTDTQYF. The DNA for the CDR3 is TGTGCCAGTATCGACAGAAGCACAGATACGCAGTATTTT. The V and J genes are TRBV19 and TRBJ2-3; D might be TRBD1 (5 bases). The CDR3 covers 13 residues. Trimming took off 7 bases at V and 0 bases at J, with 8 bases between the two ends. CDR1 LNHDA and CDR2 SQIVND come from the germline V gene (reference sequence). Looking up the rest from reference TRBV19 and TRBJ2-3 gives the full variable domain: DGGITQSPKYLFRKEGQNVTLSCEQNLNHDAMYWYRQDPGQGLRLIYYSQIVNDFQKGDIAEGYSVSREKKESFPLTVTSAQKNPTAFYLCASIDRSTDTQYFGPGTRLTVL.

The CDR3 protein is CASWASFSGNTIYF. CDR3 bases: TGTGCCAGCTGGGCCAGCTTCTCTGGAAACACCATATATTTT. The chain carries TRBV27 and TRBJ1-3, with D uncertain. CDR3 size: 14 residues. The ends were cut back, 8 bases at V and 0 bases at J, with 11 bases in the middle. CDR1 and CDR2 (germline): MNHEY, SMNVEV (reference sequence).

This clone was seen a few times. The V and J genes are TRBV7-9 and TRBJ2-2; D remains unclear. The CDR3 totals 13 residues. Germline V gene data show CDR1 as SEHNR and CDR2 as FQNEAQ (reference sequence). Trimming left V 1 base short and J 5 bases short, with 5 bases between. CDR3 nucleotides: TGTGCCAGCAGCTTAGTTAGAACCGGGGAGCTGTTTTTT. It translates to CASSLVRTGELFF.

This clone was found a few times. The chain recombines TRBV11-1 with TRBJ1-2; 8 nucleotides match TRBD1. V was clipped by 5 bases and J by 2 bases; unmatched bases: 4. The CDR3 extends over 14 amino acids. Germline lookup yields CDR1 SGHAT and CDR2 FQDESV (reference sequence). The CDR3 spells CASSPGQGNYGYTF. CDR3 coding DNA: TGTGCCAGCAGCCCCGGACAGGGCAACTATGGCTACACCTTC.

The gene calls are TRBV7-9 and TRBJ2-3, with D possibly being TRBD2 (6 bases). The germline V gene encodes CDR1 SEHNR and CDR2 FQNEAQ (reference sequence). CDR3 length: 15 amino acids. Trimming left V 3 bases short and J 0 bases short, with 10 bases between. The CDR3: CASSLGLRSTDTQYF. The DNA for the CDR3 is TGTGCCAGCAGCTTGGGACTCCGAAGCACAGATACGCAGTATTTT.

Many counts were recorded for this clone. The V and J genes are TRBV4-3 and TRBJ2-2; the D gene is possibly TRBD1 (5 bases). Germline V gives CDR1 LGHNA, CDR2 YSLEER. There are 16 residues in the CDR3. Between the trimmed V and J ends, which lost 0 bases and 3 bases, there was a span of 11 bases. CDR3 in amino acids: CASSQEWGAYTGELFF. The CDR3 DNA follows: TGCGCCAGCAGCCAAGAATGGGGCGCGTACACCGGGGAGCTGTTTTTT.

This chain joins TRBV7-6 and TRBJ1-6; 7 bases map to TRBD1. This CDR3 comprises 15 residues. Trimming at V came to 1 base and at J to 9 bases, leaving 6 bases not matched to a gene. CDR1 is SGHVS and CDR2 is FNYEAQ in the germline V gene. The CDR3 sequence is CASSLDATGTSPLHF. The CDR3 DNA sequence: TGTGCCAGCAGCTTAGATGCGACAGGGACTTCACCCCTCCACTTT.

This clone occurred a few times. CDR3 nucleotide sequence: TGTGCCAGCAGCGCTCTAGACGCGGGGTACAATGAGCAGTTCTTC. Protein: CASSALDAGYNEQFF. The chain recombines TRBV9 with TRBJ2-1; D perhaps matches TRBD2 (6 bases). Germline lookup yields CDR1 SGDLS and CDR2 YYNGEE. This CDR3 is built from 15 residues. Deletions cut 3 bases from V and 4 bases from J, with 14 bases between. The full variable domain, with the rest looked up from reference TRBV9 and TRBJ2-1, is DSGVTQTPKHLITATGQRVTLRCSPRSGDLSVYWYQQSLDQGLQFLIQYYNGEERAKGNILERFSAQQFPDLHSELNLSSLELGDSALYFCASSALDAGYNEQFFGPGTRLTVL.

The CDR3 here is CASNSGQGNQETQYF. The CDR3 nucleotides are TGCGCCAGCAACTCGGGACAGGGTAACCAAGAGACCCAGTACTTC. This chain connects TRBV5-1 to TRBJ2-5; 9 bases are a match to TRBD1. The germline V gene encodes CDR1 SGHRS and CDR2 YFSETQ. V was pared by 6 bases and J by 0 bases, with 6 bases of the junction left unmatched. This CDR3 contains 15 residues.

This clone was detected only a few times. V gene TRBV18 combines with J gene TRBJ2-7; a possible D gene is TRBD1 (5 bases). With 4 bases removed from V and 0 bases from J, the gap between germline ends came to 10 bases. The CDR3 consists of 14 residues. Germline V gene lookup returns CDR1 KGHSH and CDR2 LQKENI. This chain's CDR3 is CASSLTTASYEQYF. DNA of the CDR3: TGTGCCAGCTCACTAACGACAGCCTCCTACGAGCAGTACTTC.

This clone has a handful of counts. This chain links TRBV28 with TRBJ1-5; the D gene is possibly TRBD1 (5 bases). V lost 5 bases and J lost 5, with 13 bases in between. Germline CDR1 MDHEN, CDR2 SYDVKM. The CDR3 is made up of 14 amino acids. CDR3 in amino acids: CASSKGPDYQPQHF. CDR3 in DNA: TGTGCCAGCAGTAAGGGGCCCGACTATCAGCCCCAGCATTTT.

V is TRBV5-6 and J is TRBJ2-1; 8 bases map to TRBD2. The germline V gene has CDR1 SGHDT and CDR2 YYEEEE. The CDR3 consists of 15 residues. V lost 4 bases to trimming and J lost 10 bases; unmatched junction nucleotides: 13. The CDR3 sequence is CASSVRGAPPGEQFF. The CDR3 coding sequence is TGTGCCAGCAGCGTGCGGGGGGCCCCGCCGGGAGAGCAGTTCTTC.

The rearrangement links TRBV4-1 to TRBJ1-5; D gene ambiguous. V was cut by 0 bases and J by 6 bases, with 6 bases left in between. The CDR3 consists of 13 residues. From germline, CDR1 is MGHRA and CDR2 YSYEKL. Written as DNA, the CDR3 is TGCGCCAGCAGCCAAGATCGGGGTCAGCCCCAGCATTTT. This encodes CASSQDRGQPQHF.

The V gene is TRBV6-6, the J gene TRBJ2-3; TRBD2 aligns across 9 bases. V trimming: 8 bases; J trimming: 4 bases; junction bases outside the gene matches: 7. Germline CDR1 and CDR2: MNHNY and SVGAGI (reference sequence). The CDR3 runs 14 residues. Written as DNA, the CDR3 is TGTGCCAGCTTCGATAGCGGGGGCGCAGATACGCAGTATTTT. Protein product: CASFDSGGADTQYF.

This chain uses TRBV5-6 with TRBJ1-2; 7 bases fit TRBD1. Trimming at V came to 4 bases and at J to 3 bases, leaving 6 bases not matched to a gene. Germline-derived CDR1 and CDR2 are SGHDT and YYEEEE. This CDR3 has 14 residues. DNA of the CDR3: TGTGCCAGCAGCCTTAACAGGGGATACTATGGCTACACCTTC. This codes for CASSLNRGYYGYTF.

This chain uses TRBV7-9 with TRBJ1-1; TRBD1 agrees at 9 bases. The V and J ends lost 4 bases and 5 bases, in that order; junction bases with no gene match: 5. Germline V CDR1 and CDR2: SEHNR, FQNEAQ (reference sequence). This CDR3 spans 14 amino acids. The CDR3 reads CASSSQGARTEAFF. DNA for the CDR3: TGTGCCAGCAGCTCACAGGGGGCACGGACTGAAGCTTTCTTT.

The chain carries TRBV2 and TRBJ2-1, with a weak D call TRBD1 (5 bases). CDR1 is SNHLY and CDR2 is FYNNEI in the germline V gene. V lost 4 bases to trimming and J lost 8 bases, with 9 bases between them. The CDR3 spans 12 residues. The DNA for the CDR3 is TGTGCCAGCAGTGGGGGCTGGCATGAGCAGTTCTTC. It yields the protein CASSGGWHEQFF.

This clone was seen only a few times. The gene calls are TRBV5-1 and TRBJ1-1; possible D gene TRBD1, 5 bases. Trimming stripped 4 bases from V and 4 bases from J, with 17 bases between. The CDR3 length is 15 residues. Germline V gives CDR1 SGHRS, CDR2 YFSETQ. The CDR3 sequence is CASSPMMVGGTEAFF. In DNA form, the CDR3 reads TGCGCCAGCAGCCCAATGATGGTGGGGGGCACTGAAGCTTTCTTT.

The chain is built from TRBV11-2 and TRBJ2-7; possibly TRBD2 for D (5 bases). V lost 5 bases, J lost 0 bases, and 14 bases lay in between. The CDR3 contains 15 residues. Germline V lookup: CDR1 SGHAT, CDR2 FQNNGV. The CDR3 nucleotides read TGTGCCAGCAGCGCCGGACTTTCCCCCTCCTACGAGCAGTACTTC. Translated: CASSAGLSPSYEQYF.

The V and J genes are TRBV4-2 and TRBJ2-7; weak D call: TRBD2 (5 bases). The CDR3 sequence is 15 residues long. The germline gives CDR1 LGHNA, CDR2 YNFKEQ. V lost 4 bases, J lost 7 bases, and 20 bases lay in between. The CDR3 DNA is TGTGCCAGCAGCCCACGCCTAGCTCCGTACGAGGAGCAGTACTTC. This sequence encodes CASSPRLAPYEEQYF.

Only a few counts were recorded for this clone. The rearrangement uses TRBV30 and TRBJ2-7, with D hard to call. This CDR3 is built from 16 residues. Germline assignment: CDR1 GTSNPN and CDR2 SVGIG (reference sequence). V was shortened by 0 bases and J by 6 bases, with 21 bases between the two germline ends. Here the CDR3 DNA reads TGTGCCTGGAGTGTAACGAATCGCCTACGATATCCCGAGCAGTACTTC. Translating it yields CAWSVTNRLRYPEQYF. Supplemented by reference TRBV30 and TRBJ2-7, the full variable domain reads SQTIHQWPATLVQPVGSPLSLECTVEGTSNPNLYWYRQAAGRGLQLLFYSVGIGQISSEVPQNLSASRPQDRQFILSSKKLLLSDSGFYLCAWSVTNRLRYPEQYFGPGTRLTVT.